This T cell receptor beta chain was documented in a study of blood T cells in healthy people across ages. Points from the study as a whole: Conclusively comparing naive with antigen-experienced cells was impossible with unsorted PBMCs. Compared with aged donors, long-lived donors showed fewer expanded clones, suggesting selection. Unknown donor CMV status possibly confounded expanded clonotype changes.

V was trimmed by 5 bases and J by 8 bases, leaving 13 bases between them. Germline V gene data show CDR1 as SGHRS and CDR2 as YFSETQ. The CDR3 runs to 13 residues. It was with a sample-barcoded 5' primer and a J-beta primer mix that a second PCR of about 6 to 11 cycles was run. From each sample, at least 3 million paired-end reads containing CDR3 were obtained. TCRdb fed the 5' RACE reads into MiXCR, producing one record per CDR3 protein. Of over 550,000 distinct CDR3 sequences listed, around 31% were seen once; the top ten hold approximately 14%. With regard to this clonotype: Its antigen is undetermined.

Specimen: blood. The chain is built from TRBV5-1 and TRBJ1-4; D unclear. This TCR was sampled from a woman aged 80 or over in good health. CDR3: CASRVAGGEKLFF. CDR3 nucleotides: TGCGCCAGCAGGGTAGCCGGCGGAGAAAAACTGTTTTTT. The full variable domain, rest sourced from reference TRBV5-1 and TRBJ1-4, is KAGVTQTPRYLIKTRGQQVTLSCSPISGHRSVSWYQQTPGQGLQFLFEYFSETQRNKGNFPGRFSGRQFSNSRSEMNVSTLELGDSALYLCASRVAGGEKLFFGSGTQLSVL.